The clone carrying this TCR beta chain occurred a few times. Its target is unknown. This entry belongs to a study of immune heterogeneity within non-small cell lung tumors. Multiplex PCR was performed with 32 V and 13 J primers, and it amplified TCR beta CDR3. TCRdb reprocessed the multiplex PCR reads via MiXCR and lists one record per CDR3 protein. Of around 20,000 distinct CDR3 sequences listed, 25% to 30% are singletons. The authors used around 590 ng of bulk tumor genomic DNA per sample as template. Spaced far apart, several biopsies were taken from each primary tumor during surgery. Their non-small cell lung cancer was newly diagnosed and untreated, and the patients underwent curative surgery. Every donor was a newly diagnosed non-small cell lung cancer patient having surgery with curative intent. Study outcomes and limitations: Different tumor locations in one patient shared dominant CDR3 beta clonotypes yet harbored unique high-frequency clones. With local tumor mutational burden, local T-cell clonality showed a moderate but significant correlation (R 0.3 to 0.4).

This receptor was obtained from a man aged 40-49 years with non-small cell lung cancer. Sequences were obtained from lung tumor tissue.

The CDR3 nucleotides read TGTGCCAGCAGCGCGACTAGTTATCCAGATACGCAGTATTTT. Its translation is CASSATSYPDTQYF. The chain couples TRBV9 to TRBJ2-3, with D perhaps matching TRBD2 (6 bases). CDR1 is SGDLS and CDR2 is YYNGEE in the germline V gene. This CDR3 region has 14 residues. V lost 3 bases, J lost 4 bases, and 12 bases lay in between.